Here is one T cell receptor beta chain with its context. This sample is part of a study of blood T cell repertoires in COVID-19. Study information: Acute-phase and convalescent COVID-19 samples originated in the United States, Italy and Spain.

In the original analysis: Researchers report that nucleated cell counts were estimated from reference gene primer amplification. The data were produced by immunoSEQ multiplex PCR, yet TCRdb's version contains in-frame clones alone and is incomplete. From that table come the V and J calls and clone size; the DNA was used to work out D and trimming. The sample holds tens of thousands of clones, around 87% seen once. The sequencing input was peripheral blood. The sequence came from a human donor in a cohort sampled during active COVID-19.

The CDR3 nucleotides read TGCGCCAGCAGCCCCGCGGAGGCAGCGCGGGAGCAGTACTTC. Its translation is CASSPAEAAREQYF. The chain uses TRBV4-1 and TRBJ2-7; a weak D match, TRBD2 (5 bases). Germline CDR1 and CDR2: MGHRA and YSYEKL. This CDR3 spans 14 amino acids. V gave up 4 bases and J gave up 7 bases, with 17 bases separating them.